The entry below describes one T cell receptor beta chain. This same CDR3 is encoded by further DNA sequences in the sample. This sample is part of a study of blood T cell repertoires in COVID-19. Study-wide context: Acute-phase and convalescent COVID-19 samples originated in the United States, Italy and Spain. T cells, B-cell-depleted T cells, or PBMCs supplied cDNA or gDNA.

V shed 3 bases and J shed 0 bases, with 8 bases lying between them. The CDR3 has 14 amino acids. Per germline, CDR1 KGHSH and CDR2 LQKENI. The table came from immunoSEQ multiplex PCR; TCRdb's copy has only in-frame clones and leaves some out. The sample holds some 60,000 clones; around 87% are singletons and the top ten take 7.4%. The chain uses TRBV18 and TRBJ2-5, with D perhaps matching TRBD1 (5 bases). Material: peripheral blood. The receptor was isolated from a human donor with active COVID-19. The donor label of this sample is uncertain. CDR3 sequence reads: CASSPQGNQETQYF. Written as DNA, the CDR3 is TGTGCCAGCTCACCTCAGGGAAACCAAGAGACCCAGTACTTC.